Following are 12 T cell receptor beta chains from one sample sequenced in a study of CD8 T cells in Susac syndrome. The RNA, about 0.5 to 1 ug, was put through reverse transcription using random hexamers. TCRdb analysed the immunoSEQ multiplex PCR reads with MiXCR anew, one entry per CDR3 protein. The sample lists under 200,000 distinct CDR3 sequences; approximately 94% were seen once. Sequencing input: CD4+ T cells from PBMCs. The receptors stem from a human donor with Susac syndrome.

This chain joins TRBV5-6 and TRBJ2-1; possibly TRBD1 for D (5 bases). Trimming left V 5 bases short and J 7 bases short, with 7 bases between. The germline V gene encodes CDR1 SGHDT and CDR2 YYEEEE. This CDR3 spans 11 amino acids. CDR3 DNA: TGTGCCAGCAGTACAGGAAATGAGCAGTTCTTC. This sequence encodes CASSTGNEQFF.

The J gene is TRBJ2-3, the V gene TRBV7-9; 7 nucleotides match TRBD2. Germline V lookup: CDR1 SEHNR, CDR2 FQNEAQ (reference sequence). CDR3 length: 13 residues. Unmatched junction bases numbered 3, after V lost 3 bases and J lost 6 bases. CDR3 residues: CASSFVGGDTQYF. CDR3 coding DNA: TGTGCCAGCAGCTTCGTGGGGGGGGATACGCAGTATTTT.

This chain joins TRBV3-1 and TRBJ2-2; D uncertain. The germline gives CDR1 LGHDT, CDR2 YNNKEL (reference sequence). The CDR3 has 13 amino acids. Trimming pared 2 bases from V and 7 bases from J, leaving 8 bases between. The CDR3 DNA is TGTGCCAGCAGCCAATACGGAGTCGGGGAGCTGTTTTTT. Residues: CASSQYGVGELFF.

The table lists this clonotype with a count of one. The chain joins TRBV7-8 to TRBJ1-1; 7 nucleotides match TRBD1. In germline, CDR1 is SGHVS, CDR2 FQNEAQ. The CDR3 runs 13 residues. The V segment lost 6 bases and the J segment 6 bases; nucleotides outside the gene matches: 7. In DNA, the CDR3 is TGTGCCAGCAGAGCGGACAGGTGGGCTGAAGCTTTCTTT. Residues: CASRADRWAEAFF.

A note on this clonotype: Germline and junction disagree at one end, which may indicate a read error. V gene TRBV28 combines with J gene TRBJ1-2, with 8 bases aligning to TRBD1. CDR1 MDHEN and CDR2 SYDVKM come from the germline V gene. The CDR3 length is 15 residues. CDR3 nucleotide sequence: TGTGCCAGCACTTTATCGGACAGGGCTAGCTATGGCTACACCTTC. It yields the protein CASTLSDRASYGYTF.

The genes are TRBV7-8 and TRBJ2-7; 9 bases line up with TRBD2. The CDR3 length is 15 residues. V shed 2 bases and J 1 base; nucleotides not matched to a gene: 3. Germline CDR1 reads SGHVS; CDR2 reads FQNEAQ. CDR3 DNA: TGTGCCAGCAGCTTATCCAGCGGGGGGTCCTACGAGCAGTACGTC. Its protein is CASSLSSGGSYEQYV.

The chain links TRBV24-1 to TRBJ2-1; 9 positions match TRBD2. Germline lookup yields CDR1 KGHDR and CDR2 SFDVKD. The CDR3 extends over 16 amino acids. Germline trimming cut 4 bases from V and 7 bases from J; bases unmatched to any gene: 10. The CDR3 sequence: CATSDRSGGIVNEQFF. CDR3 bases: TGTGCCACCAGTGACCGAAGCGGGGGGATAGTAAATGAGCAGTTCTTC.

CDR3 protein: CSAEWARGEQYF. The DNA of the CDR3 is TGCAGCGCCGAATGGGCCAGGGGCGAGCAGTACTTC. The chain recombines TRBV29-1 with TRBJ2-7, with a weak D call TRBD1 (6 bases). This CDR3 is 12 amino acids long. In germline, CDR1 is SQVTM, CDR2 ANQGSEA. Trimming took 7 bases from V and 6 from J, leaving 16 bases between them.

This clonotype was seen just once. This chain joins TRBV29-1 and TRBJ2-1; D not resolved. The CDR3 loop spans 14 amino acids. V was trimmed by 6 bases and J by 0 bases, leaving 12 bases between them. The V gene's germline CDR1 is SQVTM and CDR2 ANQGSEA. The CDR3 region is CSVLRASSYNEQFF. In DNA, the CDR3 is TGCAGCGTCTTGCGCGCTAGCTCCTACAATGAGCAGTTCTTC.

The chain joins TRBV15 to TRBJ2-7; D perhaps matches TRBD2 (5 bases). The CDR3 has 14 residues. Trimming stripped 1 base from V and 2 bases from J, with 9 bases between. The germline V gene encodes CDR1 LNHNV and CDR2 YYDKDF (reference sequence). This chain's CDR3 is CATSRGGRTYEQYF. The CDR3 region has the DNA TGTGCCACCAGCAGAGGCGGGCGAACCTACGAGCAGTACTTC.

The J gene is TRBJ1-2, the V gene TRBV7-9, with 7 bases identical to TRBD1. CDR1 is SEHNR and CDR2 is FQNEAQ in the germline V gene (reference sequence). The CDR3 contains 15 residues. With 2 bases clipped from V and 8 bases from J, the junction kept 11 bases outside the gene matches. The CDR3 is CASSLTSGRQGGYTF. The DNA of the CDR3 is TGTGCCAGCAGCTTAACGTCAGGGAGACAGGGAGGCTACACCTTC. The variable domain in full, with the rest retrieved from reference TRBV7-9 and TRBJ1-2, is DTGVSQNPRHKITKRGQNVTFRCDPISEHNRLYWYRQTLGQGPEFLTYFQNEAQLEKSRLLSDRFSAERPKGSFSTLEIQRTEQGDSAMYLCASSLTSGRQGGYTFGSGTRLTVV.

The rearrangement links TRBV3-1 to TRBJ2-1; D might be TRBD1 (6 bases). The V end was cut by 6 bases, the J end by 9 bases, with 21 bases between. This CDR3 contains 15 residues. Germline assignment: CDR1 LGHDT and CDR2 YNNKEL (reference sequence). In DNA, the CDR3 is TGTGCCAGCAGTCCAGGGGCTAGCAGGTCCATTGAGCAGTTCTTC. This translates into CASSPGASRSIEQFF.